One sample yielded the 26 T cell receptor beta chains listed below, sequenced in a study of radiation and T cells in renal cell carcinoma. Only in-frame clones appear in the TCRdb table, and some are missing; sequencing was by immunoSEQ multiplex PCR. Of 95,000 or so clones listed, around nine tenths are singletons. Time point indicated: baseline pretreatment blood. Stated treatment: 15 Gy SBRT to primary tumor, nephrectomy 4 weeks later. The sample here was blood, taken from a patient whose treatment included radiotherapy and nephrectomy. All receptors derive from a man aged 50 or older with renal cell carcinoma.

This clone was observed a single time. The rearrangement joins TRBV7-2 to TRBJ2-7, with TRBD2 matching 11 bases. Per germline, CDR1 SGHTA and CDR2 FQGNSA. Unmatched junction bases numbered 5, after V lost 3 bases and J lost 7 bases. This CDR3 comprises 14 residues. The CDR3 region is CASSLRSGGEEQYF. CDR3 DNA sequence: TGTGCCAGCAGCTTGCGTAGCGGGGGGGAAGAGCAGTACTTC. The full variable domain, in which reference TRBV7-2 and TRBJ2-7 provide the parts outside the CDR3, is GAGVSQSPSNKVTEKGKDVELRCDPISGHTALYWYRQSLGQGLEFLIYFQGNSAPDKSGLPSDRFSAERTGGSVSTLTIQRTQQEDSAVYLCASSLRSGGEEQYFGPGTRLTVT.

The chain combines TRBV19 with TRBJ1-5; 8 bases line up with TRBD1. Germline V lookup: CDR1 LNHDA, CDR2 SQIVND (reference sequence). V lost 5 bases and J lost 4; bases outside the gene matches: 10. This CDR3 is 16 amino acids long. CDR3 loop: CASSSGQGHGNQPQHF. CDR3 coding DNA: TGTGCCAGTAGTTCTGGACAGGGACACGGGAATCAGCCCCAGCATTTT.

The rearrangement uses TRBV11-1 and TRBJ1-1, with no clear D. Trimming cost V 4 bases and J 7 bases, with 19 bases left between them. Germline CDR1 is SGHAT and CDR2 is FQDESV (reference sequence). This CDR3 contains 15 residues. CDR3 loop: CASSSQSSSGIEAFF. The CDR3 DNA reads TGTGCCAGCAGCTCCCAGTCTTCGTCGGGGATTGAAGCTTTCTTT.

The chain links TRBV4-1 to TRBJ2-2, with D unclear. The CDR3 is 15 residues long. The germline gives CDR1 MGHRA, CDR2 YSYEKL. Deletions cut 4 bases from V and 1 base from J, with 10 bases between. Here the CDR3 reads CASSLVLGNTGELFF. CDR3 bases: TGCGCCAGCAGCCTAGTGCTGGGGAACACCGGGGAGCTGTTTTTT.

The gene calls are TRBV19 and TRBJ1-2; D may be TRBD1 (6 bases). This CDR3 has 13 residues. CDR1 is LNHDA and CDR2 is SQIVND in the germline V gene (reference sequence). V was pared by 9 bases and J by 4 bases, with 15 bases between. The CDR3 spells CARVGGATYGYTF. CDR3 coding DNA: TGTGCCAGGGTCGGGGGGGCGACCTATGGCTACACCTTC.

This clone showed up just a few times. The rearrangement uses TRBV2 and TRBJ2-2, with TRBD2 matching over 8 bases. Germline V lookup: CDR1 SNHLY, CDR2 FYNNEI. With V trimmed by 10 bases and J by 4 bases, 11 bases remained unmatched. CDR3 size: 15 residues. The CDR3 protein is CAKERGIGGTGELFF. In DNA, the CDR3 is TGTGCCAAGGAGCGGGGGATCGGGGGCACCGGGGAGCTGTTTTTT.

The chain couples TRBV7-2 to TRBJ2-1; no reliable D call. Per germline, CDR1 SGHTA and CDR2 FQGNSA. The germline V and J ends were trimmed by 1 base and 6 bases, with 13 bases remaining between them. This CDR3 is built from 15 residues. The CDR3 DNA sequence: TGTGCCAGCAGCTTAGGGACCCTCAAGGGCAATGAGCAGTTCTTC. Residues: CASSLGTLKGNEQFF.

The chain couples TRBV4-2 to TRBJ1-6, with 8 bases identical to TRBD1. The CDR3 contains 14 residues. Germline V gives CDR1 LGHNA, CDR2 YNFKEQ. Unmatched junction bases numbered 5, after V lost 4 bases and J lost 9 bases. CDR3 amino acids: CASSPYRGSSPLHF. CDR3 sequence (DNA): TGTGCCAGCAGCCCTTACAGGGGGAGTTCACCCCTCCACTTT.

The V and J genes are TRBV7-9 and TRBJ2-7, with D possibly being TRBD1 (6 bases). CDR3 length: 12 residues. Germline V gene data show CDR1 as SEHNR and CDR2 as FQNEAQ (reference sequence). V was shortened by 5 bases and J by 3 bases, with 8 bases between the two germline ends. As DNA, the CDR3 is TGTGCCAGCAGCGGGACATACTACGAGCAGTACTTC. Its protein product is CASSGTYYEQYF. The entire variable domain, with the rest obtained from reference TRBV7-9 and TRBJ2-7, is as follows: DTGVSQNPRHKITKRGQNVTFRCDPISEHNRLYWYRQTLGQGPEFLTYFQNEAQLEKSRLLSDRFSAERPKGSFSTLEIQRTEQGDSAMYLCASSGTYYEQYFGPGTRLTVT.

This chain uses TRBV9 with TRBJ1-4; D gene unclear. Between the trimmed V and J ends, which lost 4 bases and 0 bases, there was a span of 10 bases. Per germline, CDR1 SGDLS and CDR2 YYNGEE. CDR3 size: 15 residues. CDR3 DNA sequence: TGTGCCAGCAGCTTTGGACTGACAACTAATGAAAAACTGTTTTTT. This codes for CASSFGLTTNEKLFF.

This clone was found once. The V call is TRBV18, the J call TRBJ2-3, with D uncertain. Trimming cost V 3 bases and J 6 bases, with 19 bases left between them. In germline, CDR1 is KGHSH, CDR2 LQKENI. The CDR3 totals 16 residues. CDR3 protein: CASSPPDGWHRDTQYF. The CDR3 DNA follows: TGTGCCAGCTCACCGCCGGACGGATGGCACCGTGATACGCAGTATTTT.

The chain has TRBV5-1 and TRBJ2-5; D is unclear. The CDR3 runs 14 residues. Trimming removed 0 bases from V and 4 bases from J, with 10 bases in between. The germline CDR1 and CDR2 sequences are SGHRS and YFSETQ. The CDR3 DNA is TGCGCCAGCAGCTTGGATCAGCTGGTAGAGACCCAGTACTTC. This gives the protein CASSLDQLVETQYF.

CDR3 protein: CSAVEEETQYF. The CDR3 nucleotides are TGCAGTGCTGTTGAGGAAGAGACCCAGTACTTC. The rearrangement joins TRBV20-1 to TRBJ2-5; D call uncertain. This CDR3 is built from 11 residues. The V end was cut by 5 bases, the J end by 3 bases, with 7 bases between. Germline V lookup: CDR1 DFQATT, CDR2 SNEGSKA (reference sequence).

This chain joins TRBV7-6 and TRBJ2-1, with D unclear. The CDR3 sequence is 14 residues long. The germline gives CDR1 SGHVS, CDR2 FNYEAQ. Trimming left V 5 bases short and J 0 bases short, with 8 bases between. Here the CDR3 reads CASSASVSYNEQFF. CDR3 coding DNA: TGTGCCAGCAGCGCCTCCGTCTCCTACAATGAGCAGTTCTTC.

The chain recombines TRBV5-4 with TRBJ2-1, with D unresolved. The CDR3 has 14 amino acids. V lost 0 bases, J lost 1 base, and 5 bases lay in between. CDR1 SGHNT and CDR2 YYREEE come from the germline V gene (reference sequence). DNA for the CDR3: TGTGCCAGCAGCTTGGCCAATTCCTACAATGAGCAGTTCTTC. This gives the protein CASSLANSYNEQFF. The full variable domain, its missing parts supplied by reference TRBV5-4 and TRBJ2-1, is ETGVTQSPTHLIKTRGQQVTLRCSSQSGHNTVSWYQQALGQGPQFIFQYYREEENGRGNFPPRFSGLQFPNYSSELNVNALELDDSALYLCASSLANSYNEQFFGPGTRLTVL.

The chain combines TRBV9 with TRBJ2-3; TRBD2 matches at 14 bases. J lost 6 bases, V lost 3 bases, and 3 bases had no gene match. Germline CDR1 reads SGDLS; CDR2 reads YYNGEE. This CDR3 has 15 amino acids. CDR3 bases: TGTGCCAGCAGCGGGACTAGCGGGGGGAGGGATACGCAGTATTTT. Translating it yields CASSGTSGGRDTQYF.

CDR3 DNA: TGTGCCAGCCGATTTACAGGGGTAGGAGAGCAGTACTTC. Translation gives CASRFTGVGEQYF. The chain combines TRBV6-1 with TRBJ2-7; 7 nucleotides match TRBD1. In germline, CDR1 is MNHNS, CDR2 SASEGT. V lost 8 bases to trimming and J lost 7 bases; unmatched junction nucleotides: 11. There are 13 residues in the CDR3.

Worth noting for this clone: At the DNA level, this CDR3 is encoded by other sequences in the same sample as well. This chain joins TRBV6-1 and TRBJ2-1; D gene ambiguous. The CDR3 has 15 amino acids. V was cut by 3 bases and J by 0 bases, with 9 bases left in between. The germline V gene encodes CDR1 MNHNS and CDR2 SASEGT. CDR3 region: CASSEVGNSYNEQFF. CDR3 nucleotide sequence: TGTGCCAGCAGTGAGGTCGGAAACTCCTACAATGAGCAGTTCTTC.

The chain couples TRBV6-1 to TRBJ2-5; 8 bases are shared with TRBD2. The CDR3 has 13 amino acids. With 8 bases clipped from V and 7 bases from J, the junction kept 9 bases outside the gene matches. CDR1 MNHNS and CDR2 SASEGT come from the germline V gene. The CDR3 loop reads CASATGGAGTQYF. The CDR3 coding sequence is TGTGCCAGCGCAACCGGGGGGGCGGGGACCCAGTACTTC.

The chain combines TRBV27 with TRBJ2-5; TRBD1 is a possible D gene (6 bases). Germline V gene data show CDR1 as MNHEY and CDR2 as SMNVEV (reference sequence). This CDR3 spans 14 amino acids. The V end was cut by 8 bases, the J end by 4 bases, with 17 bases between. The CDR3 bases are TGTGCCAGCCAACAGGGTATGGATCCAGAGACCCAGTACTTC. Protein product: CASQQGMDPETQYF.

This clone has only a few counts. The chain combines TRBV14 with TRBJ1-1; a weak D match, TRBD1 (6 bases). The CDR3 runs to 14 residues. The germline V gene has CDR1 SGHDN and CDR2 FVKESK. With 4 bases removed from V and 1 base from J, the gap between germline ends came to 10 bases. The CDR3 region is CASSPWGANTEAFF. CDR3 sequence (DNA): TGTGCCAGCAGCCCCTGGGGGGCGAACACTGAAGCTTTCTTT.

This clone showed up just once. This sequence joins TRBV5-8 and TRBJ2-4; the D is unclear. The ends were cut back, 4 bases at V and 0 bases at J, with 17 bases in the middle. CDR1 is SGHTS and CDR2 is YDEGEE in the germline V gene. The CDR3 totals 17 residues. CDR3 region: CASSPAWGTLAKNIQYF. The CDR3 DNA reads TGTGCCAGCAGCCCCGCCTGGGGAACACTAGCCAAAAACATTCAGTACTTC.

The gene calls are TRBV5-1 and TRBJ2-2, with 12 bases that match TRBD2. The germline CDR1 and CDR2 sequences are SGHRS and YFSETQ. V lost 3 bases to trimming and J lost 3 bases; unmatched junction nucleotides: 0. The CDR3 spans 15 residues. CDR3 protein: CASSWTSGDTGELFF. The DNA of the CDR3 is TGCGCCAGCAGCTGGACTAGCGGGGACACCGGGGAGCTGTTTTTT.

The V gene is TRBV10-2, the J gene TRBJ1-1, with TRBD1 matching 9 bases. V lost 4 bases and J lost 10; bases outside the gene matches: 7. The CDR3 contains 13 residues. Germline lookup yields CDR1 WSHSY and CDR2 SAAADI. The CDR3 coding sequence is TGCGCCAGCAGTGTCGACAGGGGGTTTGGAGCTTTCTTT. Amino acid sequence: CASSVDRGFGAFF.

The DNA of the CDR3 is TGTGCCAGCAGCTTTGGGACGAGAGCCTACGAGCAGTACTTC. Translation gives CASSFGTRAYEQYF. The V gene is TRBV7-2, the J gene TRBJ2-7, with D perhaps matching TRBD1 or TRBD2 (5 bases each). This CDR3 is built from 14 residues. Germline V lookup: CDR1 SGHTA, CDR2 FQGNSA. V dropped 3 bases and J dropped 2 bases, with 11 bases sitting between them.

V gene TRBV27 combines with J gene TRBJ2-1; 8 bases agree with TRBD1. Losses at the gene ends were 2 bases for V and 9 bases for J; bases not matched to a gene: 12. Germline CDR1 and CDR2: MNHEY and SMNVEV (reference sequence). The CDR3 is 16 residues long. This chain's CDR3 is CASSLPDRGTGGEQFF. As DNA, the CDR3 is TGTGCCAGCAGTTTACCAGACAGGGGCACTGGGGGTGAGCAGTTCTTC.